This T cell receptor (beta chain) was sequenced during a study of T cells after posttransplantation cyclophosphamide. The CDR3 runs to 14 residues. Per the germline V gene, CDR1 is SNHLY and CDR2 is FYNNEI. J gave up 6 bases and V 6 bases, and 5 bases lay outside the gene matches. The table lists this clone with a few counts. Only in-frame clones appear in the TCRdb table, and some are missing; sequencing was by immunoSEQ multiplex PCR. This table holds fewer than 6,000 clones, about 72% found once. Treatment was busulfan-fludarabine conditioning, a marrow graft, and cyclophosphamide on days +3 and +4.

This TCR derives from a male patient aged 55 to 70 who received an allogeneic stem cell transplant from an unrelated donor, was CMV-positive, and had acute GVHD only. Some T cells may be transferred from the graft donor. The chain couples TRBV2 to TRBJ1-6, with TRBD1 identical over 7 bases. This specimen consisted of PBMCs, obtained 362 days after allogeneic stem cell transplant with posttransplant cyclophosphamide. As DNA, the CDR3 is TGTGCCAGCAGCCCGGACAGGCGTAATTCACCCCTCCACTTT. As protein: CASSPDRRNSPLHF.